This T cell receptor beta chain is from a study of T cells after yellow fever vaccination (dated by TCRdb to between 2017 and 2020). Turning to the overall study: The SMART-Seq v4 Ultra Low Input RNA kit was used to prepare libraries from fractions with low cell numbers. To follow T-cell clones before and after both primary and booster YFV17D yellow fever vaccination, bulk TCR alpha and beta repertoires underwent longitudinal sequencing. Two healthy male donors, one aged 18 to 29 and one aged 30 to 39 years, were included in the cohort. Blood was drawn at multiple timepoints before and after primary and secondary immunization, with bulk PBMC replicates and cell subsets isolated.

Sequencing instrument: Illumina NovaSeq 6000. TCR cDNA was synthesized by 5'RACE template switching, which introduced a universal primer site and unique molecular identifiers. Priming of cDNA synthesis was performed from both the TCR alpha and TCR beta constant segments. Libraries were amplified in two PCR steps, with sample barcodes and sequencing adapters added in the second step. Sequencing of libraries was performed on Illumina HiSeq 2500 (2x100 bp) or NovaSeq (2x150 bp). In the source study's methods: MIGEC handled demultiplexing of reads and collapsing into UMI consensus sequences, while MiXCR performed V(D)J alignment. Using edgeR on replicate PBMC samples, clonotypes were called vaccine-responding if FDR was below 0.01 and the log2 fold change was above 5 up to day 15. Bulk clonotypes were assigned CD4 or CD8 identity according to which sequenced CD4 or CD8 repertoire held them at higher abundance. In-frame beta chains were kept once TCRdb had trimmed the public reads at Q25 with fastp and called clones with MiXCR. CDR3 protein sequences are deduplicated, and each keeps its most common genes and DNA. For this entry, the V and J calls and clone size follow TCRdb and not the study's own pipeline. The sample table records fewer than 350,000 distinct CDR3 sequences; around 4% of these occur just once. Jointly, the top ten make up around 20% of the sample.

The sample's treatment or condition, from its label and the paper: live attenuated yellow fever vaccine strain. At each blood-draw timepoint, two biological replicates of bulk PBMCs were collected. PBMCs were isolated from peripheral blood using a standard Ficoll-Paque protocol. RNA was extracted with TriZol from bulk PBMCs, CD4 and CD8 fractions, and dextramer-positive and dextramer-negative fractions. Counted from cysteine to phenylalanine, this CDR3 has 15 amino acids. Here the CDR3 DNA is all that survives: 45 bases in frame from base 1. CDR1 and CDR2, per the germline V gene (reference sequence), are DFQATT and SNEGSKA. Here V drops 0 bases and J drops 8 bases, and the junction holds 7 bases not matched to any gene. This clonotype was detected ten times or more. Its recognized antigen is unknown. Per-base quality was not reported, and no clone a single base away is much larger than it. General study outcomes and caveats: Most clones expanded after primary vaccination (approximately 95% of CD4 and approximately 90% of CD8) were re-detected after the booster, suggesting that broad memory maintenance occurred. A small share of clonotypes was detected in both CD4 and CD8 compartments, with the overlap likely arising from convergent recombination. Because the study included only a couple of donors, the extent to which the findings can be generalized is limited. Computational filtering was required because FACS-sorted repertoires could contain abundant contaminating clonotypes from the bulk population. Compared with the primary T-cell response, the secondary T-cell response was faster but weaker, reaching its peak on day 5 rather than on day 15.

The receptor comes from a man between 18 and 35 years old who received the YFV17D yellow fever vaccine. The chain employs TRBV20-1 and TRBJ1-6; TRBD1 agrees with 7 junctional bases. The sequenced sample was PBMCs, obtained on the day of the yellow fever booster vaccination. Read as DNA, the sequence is TGCAGTGCTAGAGATTCAGGGGGAGTGTATTCACCCCTCCACTTT. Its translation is CSARDSGGVYSPLHF.